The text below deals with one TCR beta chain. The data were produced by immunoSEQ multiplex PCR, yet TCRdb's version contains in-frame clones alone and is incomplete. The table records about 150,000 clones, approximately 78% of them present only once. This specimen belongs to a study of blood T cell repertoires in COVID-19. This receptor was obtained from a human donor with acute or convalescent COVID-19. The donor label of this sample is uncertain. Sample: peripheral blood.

The CDR3 is CASSQGAGNEQFF. The CDR3, as DNA: TGCGCCAGCAGCCAGGGGGCGGGCAATGAGCAGTTCTTC. This chain joins TRBV10-1 and TRBJ2-1; 8 nucleotides align to TRBD1. Looked up from germline, CDR1 is WNHNN and CDR2 is SYGVQD (reference sequence). This CDR3 is built from 13 residues. After removal of 6 bases from V and 6 bases from J, the junction contained 4 bases not matched to a gene.